The present entry profiles one TCR beta chain with its context. The antigen this receptor binds is unknown. Per-base qualities were not stored, and no clone one base away is much larger. These data belong to a study of T cell changes during pregnancy in multiple sclerosis (dated by TCRdb to 2018 to 2020). In terms of the full investigation: The study examined how the T cell repertoire changed over the course of pregnancy in women with multiple sclerosis.

The library was made by the immunoSEQ multiplex PCR assay. The table was pulled from immuneACCESS by TCRdb, which kept in-frame rearrangements only. Such tables lose some clones; where checked, under half of the loss comes from unresolved V genes, and the rest has no known cause. For this sample there are approximately 100,000 clones; 85% to 95% appear just once. Jointly, the top ten make up about 0.9% of the sample. From the cysteine up to the phenylalanine, the CDR3 has a length of 15 residues. Solely the CDR3 DNA is kept, with 45 bases framed from the first base. CDR1 and CDR2 were assigned from the germline V gene as SGHRS and YFSETQ. Trimming removed 0 bases from V and 0 bases from J, leaving 7 bases between the germline ends.

Sequences were derived from peripheral blood, sampled before pregnancy. The rearrangement joined TRBV5-1 to TRBJ1-3; the D gene remains uncertain. This TCR was recovered from a female donor with multiple sclerosis, enrolled in a pregnancy study. The CDR3 has the sequence CASSLEPSSGNTIYF. The DNA sequence is given as TGCGCCAGCAGCTTGGAGCCGAGCTCTGGAAACACCATATATTTT. Reference TRBV5-1 and TRBJ1-3 proteins supply the regions before and after the CDR3; the full variable domain is: KAGVTQTPRYLIKTRGQQVTLSCSPISGHRSVSWYQQTPGQGLQFLFEYFSETQRNKGNFPGRFSGRQFSNSRSEMNVSTLELGDSALYLCASSLEPSSGNTIYFGEGSWLTVV.